The clone carrying this T cell receptor beta chain was observed a handful of times. The authors made TCR cDNA by 5'RACE template switching, adding a universal primer site and UMIs. Each CDR3 protein gets one entry after TCRdb re-called the 5' RACE reads with MiXCR. The sample has hundreds of thousands of distinct CDR3 sequences, roughly 5.2% seen once. This specimen belongs to a study of T cells after yellow fever vaccination. Overall study context: The SMART-Seq v4 Ultra Low Input method served to prepare the low-cell-number fractions.

This CDR3 region has 14 residues. The chain links TRBV3-2 to TRBJ2-7; the table's D call, TRBD2, was not checked against the DNA. TRBV3-2 is classified as a pseudogene. This specimen was CD4+ T cells sorted from PBMCs, taken on the day of the yellow fever booster vaccination. The sequence was collected from a man between 18 and 35 years old who received the YFV17D yellow fever vaccine. CDR3 sequence: CARGRRALRDEQYV. The CDR3 DNA sequence: TGTGCCAGGGGGCGAAGGGCCCTTAGGGACGAGCAGTACGTC.